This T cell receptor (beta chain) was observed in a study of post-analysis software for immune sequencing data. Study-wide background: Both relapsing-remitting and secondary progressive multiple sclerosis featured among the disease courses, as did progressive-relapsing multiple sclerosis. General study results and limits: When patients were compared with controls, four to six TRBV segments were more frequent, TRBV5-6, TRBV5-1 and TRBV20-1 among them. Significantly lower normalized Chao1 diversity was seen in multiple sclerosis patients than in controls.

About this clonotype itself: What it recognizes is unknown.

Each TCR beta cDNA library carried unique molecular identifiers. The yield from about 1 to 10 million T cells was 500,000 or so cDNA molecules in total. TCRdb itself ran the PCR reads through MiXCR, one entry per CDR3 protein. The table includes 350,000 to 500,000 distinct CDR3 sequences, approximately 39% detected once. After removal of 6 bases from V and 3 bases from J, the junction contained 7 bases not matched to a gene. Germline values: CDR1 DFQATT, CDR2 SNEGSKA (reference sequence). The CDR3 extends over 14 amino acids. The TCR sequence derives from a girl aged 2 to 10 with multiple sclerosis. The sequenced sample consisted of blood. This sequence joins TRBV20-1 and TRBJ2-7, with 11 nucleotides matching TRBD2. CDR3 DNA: TGCAGTGCCGTGGGGCTAGCGGGAGGCTACGAGCAGTACTTC. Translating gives CSAVGLAGGYEQYF.